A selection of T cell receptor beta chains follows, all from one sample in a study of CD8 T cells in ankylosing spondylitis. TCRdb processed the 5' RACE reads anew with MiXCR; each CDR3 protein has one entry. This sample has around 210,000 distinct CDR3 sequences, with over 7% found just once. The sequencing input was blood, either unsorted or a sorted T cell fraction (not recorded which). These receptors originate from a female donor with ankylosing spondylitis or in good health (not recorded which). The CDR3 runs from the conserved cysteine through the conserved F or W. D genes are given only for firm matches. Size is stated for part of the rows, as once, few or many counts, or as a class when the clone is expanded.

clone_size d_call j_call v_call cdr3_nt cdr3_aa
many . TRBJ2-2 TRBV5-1 TGCGCCAGCAGCCCGGCAGTCACCGGGGAGCTGTTTTTT CASSPAVTGELFF
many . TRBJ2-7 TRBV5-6 TGTGCCAGCAGCGCGAGGCCAATCTACGAGCAGTACTTC CASSARPIYEQYF
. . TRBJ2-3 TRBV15 TGTGAGTTCTTGGGGACAGATACGCAGTATTTT CEFLGTDTQYF
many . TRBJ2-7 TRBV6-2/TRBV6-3 TGTGCCAGCAGACGAGCCTACGAGCAGTACTTC CASRRAYEQYF
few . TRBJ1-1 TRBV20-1 TGCAGTGCTCCTTCACTCTCCACTATGGCTTTCTTT CSAPSLSTMAFF
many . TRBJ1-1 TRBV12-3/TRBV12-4 TGTGCCAGCAGTTTCACTGAAGCTTTCTTT CASSFTEAFF
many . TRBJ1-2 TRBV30 TGTGCCTGGAGTGTTGGGGGAGGCGATGGCTACACCTTC CAWSVGGGDGYTF
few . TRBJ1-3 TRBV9 TGTGCCAGCAGCGTAGAGATGGGGTTAGGAAACACCATATATTTT CASSVEMGLGNTIYF
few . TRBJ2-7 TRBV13 TGTGCCAGCAGCCCAGAACGGTCGAGCTCCTACGAGCAGTACTTC CASSPERSSSYEQYF
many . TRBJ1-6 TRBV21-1 TGTGCCAGCAGCATCGGACAGAACCTCTATAATTCACCCCTCCACTTT CASSIGQNLYNSPLHF
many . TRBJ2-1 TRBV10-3 TGTGCCATCAGTGAGTCTGAAGGTCGCCCTATCGACAATGAGCAGTTCTTC CAISESEGRPIDNEQFF
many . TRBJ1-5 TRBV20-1 TGCAGTGCTAGCAGGGATTGGGATCAGCCCCAGCATTTT CSASRDWDQPQHF
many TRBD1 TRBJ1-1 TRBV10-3 TGTGCCATCAAAGGTGACAGGGGGACGAACACTGAAGCTTTCTTT CAIKGDRGTNTEAFF
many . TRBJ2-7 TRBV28 TGTGCCAGCAGTCTCGACATCCTCTACGAGCAGTACTTC CASSLDILYEQYF
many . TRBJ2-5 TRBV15 TGTGCCACCAGCAGAGATAACGGGGAAGAGACCCAGTACTTC CATSRDNGEETQYF
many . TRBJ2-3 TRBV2 TGTGCCAGCAGCGGGGACTTTACAGATACGCAGTATTTT CASSGDFTDTQYF
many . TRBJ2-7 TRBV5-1 TGCGCCAGCAGCCCGGGACCCGGTAGAGACGAGCAGTACTTC CASSPGPGRDEQYF
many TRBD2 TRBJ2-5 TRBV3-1 TGTGCCAGCAGCCAGATGGGACTAGCGGAGACCCAGTACTTC CASSQMGLAETQYF
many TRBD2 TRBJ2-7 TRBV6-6 TGTGCCAGCAGTTACGGCGGGAGAGCCTCCTACGAGCAGTACTTC CASSYGGRASYEQYF
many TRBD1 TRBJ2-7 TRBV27 TGTGCCAGCAGGGGACAGATTAAGTACGAGCAGTACTTC CASRGQIKYEQYF
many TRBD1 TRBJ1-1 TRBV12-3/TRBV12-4 TGTGCCAGCAGCCCAACAGGGGTTGAAGCTTTCTTT CASSPTGVEAFF
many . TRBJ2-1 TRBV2 TGTGCCAGCAGTGAGGATGAGCAGTTCTTC CASSEDEQFF
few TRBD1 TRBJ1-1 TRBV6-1 TGTGCCAGCAGTGTCACAGGGGAGAACCCTGAAGCTTTCTTT CASSVTGENPEAFF
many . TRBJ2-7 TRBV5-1 TGCGCCAGCAGCTTGGACCAGCCTTACGAGCAGTACTTC CASSLDQPYEQYF
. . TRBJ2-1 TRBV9 TGTGCCAGCAGCGTGGGGCTAGCCACGGTCAATGAGCAGTTCTTC CASSVGLATVNEQFF
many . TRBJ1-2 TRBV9 TGTGCCAGCAGCGTAGCAACAGCGGGGGGGTTGAACTATGGCTACACCTTC CASSVATAGGLNYGYTF
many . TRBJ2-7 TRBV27 TGTGCCAGCAGTTTAGTGGAAACAGCTCCCGACGAGCAGTACTTC CASSLVETAPDEQYF
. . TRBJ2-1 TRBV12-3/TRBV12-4 TGTGCCAGCAGTTTCTTGGGGGACACTGGGAGGTCCTACAATGAGCAGTTCTTC CASSFLGDTGRSYNEQFF
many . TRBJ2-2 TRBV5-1 TGCGCCAGCAGCTTGGAACTAGTGGCCGGGGAGCTGTTTTTT CASSLELVAGELFF
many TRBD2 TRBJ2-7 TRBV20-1 TGCAGTGCTAGTACTAGCGGGGACGAGCAGTACTTC CSASTSGDEQYF
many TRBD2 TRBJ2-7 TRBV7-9 TGTGCCAGCAGCTTCGGACTAGTCAACTACGAGCAGTACTTC CASSFGLVNYEQYF
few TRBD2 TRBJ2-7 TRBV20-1 TGCAGTGCTATCACTCGGACTAGCGGGACCTCCTACGAGCAGTACTTC CSAITRTSGTSYEQYF
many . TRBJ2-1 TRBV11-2 TGTGCCAGCAGACCCGGAGGGGGCGAGCAGTTCTTC CASRPGGGEQFF
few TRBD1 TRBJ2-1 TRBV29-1 TGCAGCGTTGCACAGGGGATACGGAATGAGCAGTTCTTC CSVAQGIRNEQFF
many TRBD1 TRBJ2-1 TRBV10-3 TGTGCCATCAAGTCGGACAGGGGAATCCCCTACAATGAGCAGTTCTTC CAIKSDRGIPYNEQFF
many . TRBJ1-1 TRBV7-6 TGTGCCAGCAGCTTAAGGGGTGCGAACACTGAAGCTTTCTTT CASSLRGANTEAFF
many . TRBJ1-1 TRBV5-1 TGCGCCAGCAGACAAGGACAGCCGGCCACTGAAGCTTTCTTT CASRQGQPATEAFF